This T cell receptor (beta chain) was sequenced in a study of beta chain features in type 1 diabetes (dated by TCRdb to the late 2010s). Turning to the overall study: Patients and healthy donors did not differ in mean age, gender distribution, total cell number or subset yield. In the study, TCRB repertoires of sorted circulating CD4+ T cell subsets from recently diagnosed type 1 diabetes patients were compared with those of matched healthy donors. Naive and central memory subsets were obtained from all 30 or so donors, but regulatory and stem cell-like memory subsets were isolated from only 8 patients and roughly 8 healthy donors. Across all samples, around 100 million sorted cells were examined, and cell number per subset correlated strongly with RNA yield.

With regard to this clone: Its antigen specificity is not known. Per-nucleotide qualities are absent, and no much larger clonotype sits a single base away.

All of the isolated RNA was reverse transcribed with the High Capacity cDNA Reverse Transcription Kit, so expressed TCRB transcripts were sequenced. Deep immunoSEQ sequencing was applied to naive, central memory and regulatory T cell samples, giving an average of roughly 3.5 million total reads per sample. Sorted cells were lysed in RLT buffer and RNA was extracted with DNase-treated RNeasy Micro or Mini kits, depending on cell number. To prevent cross-contamination, every cell subset was processed on its own, while patient and healthy donor samples were processed together. The immunoSEQ multiplex PCR was used to amplify TCRB sequences from cDNA, yielding 87-bp fragments that span the CDR3 region. The amplicons were sequenced using the Illumina HiSeq platform. The study's own analysis went as follows. Synthetic template baselines were used to correct PCR bias computationally, reads within Hamming distance 2 were collapsed together, and singletons that could not be merged were discarded. By aligning reads against IMGT, V, D and J genes, CDR3 length, and insertions or deletions at six rearrangement sites were assigned. Within each subset, clonotype counts were normalized to sorted cell number, and only after that were true diversity and Gini coefficients computed with the tcR R package. The overlap coefficient, calculated on TCRB nucleotide sequences, was used to quantify repertoire sharing. TCRdb provides this immuneACCESS table in a form limited to in-frame rearrangements. Some clones are lacking; in checked studies, under half of them reflect an unresolved V gene, and why the rest are absent is not known. From that table come the V and J calls and clone size; the DNA was used to work out D and trimming. For this sample there are 300,000 to 450,000 clones; over 9% appear just once. The ten most abundant clones make up about 0.6% of the sample.

From the cysteine through the phenylalanine, the CDR3 covers 15 amino acids. Of all the DNA, just the CDR3 is kept, 45 bases in frame from base 1. For CDR1 and CDR2, the germline V gene lists SGHNT and YENEEA. The V and J ends are trimmed by 1 base and 0 bases, leaving 6 bases between them. A single peripheral blood draw of around 120 mL on average was collected from each donor into heparinised tubes. A BD FACSAria II was used to sort naive, central memory, regulatory and stem cell-like memory CD4+ T cells with a panel that included CD45RO, CCR7, CD25, CD127, CD95 and CD27. Purity was above 95% for every sorted population. PBMCs were separated immediately by Lymphoprep density gradient centrifugation and were stained directly, without being cultured. To minimize batch effects, samples were stained and sorted in pairs, one healthy donor with one patient per experiment. What the authors observed across the whole study: At VDJ recombination sites, patients with type 1 diabetes made fewer insertions and deleted more nucleotides, a pattern implying thymic rearrangement abnormalities. Naive, central memory and regulatory TCRB repertoires appeared to be more similar among patients than among healthy donors. HLA sub-analyses involved small numbers of individuals, so any influence of HLA type on TCRB rearrangement remained unresolved. Because cDNA rather than genomic DNA was sequenced, highly expressing activated cells could have been over-represented, although no difference in activation and CD3 levels was found between groups. A moderate but significant shortening of TCRB CDR3 length was observed in type 1 diabetes patients in all four CD4+ subsets. PCR might favor shorter templates, but patient and control samples were amplified and corrected together, so any skew would affect both groups equally.

The V gene is TRBV11-3 and the J gene is TRBJ2-2; tentative D gene TRBD2, with 6 bases matching. The sequence derives from a man aged 30 to 45 with type 1 diabetes. Sequencing was performed on central memory CD4+ T cells from blood. The sequenced DNA is TGTGCCAGCAGCTTAGGACTAGCGAACACCGGGGAGCTGTTTTTT. Its product reads: CASSLGLANTGELFF.